This T cell receptor (beta chain) was recorded in a study of blood T cell repertoires in COVID-19. About the research overall: There were acute and convalescent COVID-19 samples, and they came from the United States, Italy and Spain. PBMCs, B-cell-depleted T cells, or T cells provided the cDNA or gDNA that made up the material.

The CDR3 sequence is 18 residues long. Trimming removed 5 bases at V and 10 bases at J, with 30 bases between. CDR1 is SGHTA and CDR2 is FQGNSA in the germline V gene. Under the authors' procedure: Nucleated cell number was recorded as an estimate derived from reference gene primer amplification. The protocol was immunoSEQ multiplex PCR, while the TCRdb copy is restricted to in-frame clones and leaves out a portion. D and trimming come from the DNA, and the V and J calls and clone size come from that table. The table lists approximately 250,000 clones, 80% to 90% of them singletons. J is TRBJ2-4 and V is TRBV7-2, with D perhaps TRBD2 (6 bases). This TCR derives from a man in his sixties with acute or convalescent COVID-19. Sequencing used peripheral blood. CDR3 DNA: TGTGCCAGCAGCCCCCCACTAGCTAGGGTACTAGGGCTGCGGATTCAGTACTTC. Translation: CASSPPLARVLGLRIQYF. The full variable domain, completed using reference TRBV7-2 and TRBJ2-4, is GAGVSQSPSNKVTEKGKDVELRCDPISGHTALYWYRQSLGQGLEFLIYFQGNSAPDKSGLPSDRFSAERTGGSVSTLTIQRTQQEDSAVYLCASSPPLARVLGLRIQYFGAGTRLSVL.